This T cell receptor beta chain is from a study of blood T cell repertoires in COVID-19. For the study at large: PBMCs, B-cell-depleted T cells, or T cells provided the cDNA or gDNA that made up the material.

Using immunoSEQ multiplex PCR, the repertoire was profiled, and TCRdb retains in-frame clones only, with some absent. The sample has 200,000 to 250,000 clones; roughly 82% are singletons. Germline lookup yields CDR1 LNHNV and CDR2 YYDKDF (reference sequence). Trimming took off 4 bases at V and 6 bases at J, with 13 bases between the two ends. This CDR3 comprises 13 residues. The sample comprised peripheral blood. V usage is TRBV15 and J usage is TRBJ2-7; TRBD2 is a possible D gene (5 bases). This TCR came from a woman older than 75 with active or convalescent COVID-19. CDR3 in DNA: TGTGCCACCAGCACAGATCAGAGGGCCGAGCAGTACTTC. This encodes CATSTDQRAEQYF.